This T cell receptor beta chain was captured in a study of T-cell memory formation after mild COVID-19 (dated by TCRdb to the early 2020s). General notes on the study: Most TCR sequence clusters were specific to one of the two donors. In a couple of donors, T-cell clones that expanded and contracted after mild COVID-19 were followed by sequencing TCRalpha and TCRbeta repertoires longitudinally. Two young, previously healthy adult volunteers made up the cohort, one male and one female.

Overall study results and their limits: Only a couple of mild cases were covered by the study, and larger cohorts that include severe cases with pre-infection samples were considered necessary. Clones contracting from day 15 to 85 had balanced CD4/CD8 phenotypes, while a second wave expanding from day 15 to 37 was biased towards CD4+. Contracting CD4+ clones turned up mainly in the CM and EM memory subsets, whereas EMRA was where CD8+ clones were enriched. The second-wave clones that peaked on day 37 were not confirmed to be SARS-CoV-2 specific. The detection of some responding clones in pre-infection memory suggests that pre-existing cross-reactive memory T cells joined the SARS-CoV-2 response.

This sample was sequenced with an Illumina NovaSeq 6000. TCRalpha and TCRbeta cDNA libraries were built by 5'RACE with constant-segment primers, adding sample barcodes and unique molecular identifiers. RNA was extracted from every sample with Trizol reagent. The libraries were amplified in two PCR steps, and the second step added a second sample barcode and Illumina TruSeq adapters. The libraries were sequenced on an Illumina NovaSeq using 2 x 150 bp paired-end reads. The authors' analysis ran thus. Demultiplexing of reads and collapsing into UMI-guided consensus sequences were performed with migec v1.2.7. Using mixcr v2.1.11, UMI consensuses were aligned to TRA and TRB V and J templates and then assembled into clonotypes. A clonotype was counted as expanded or contracted only if both edgeR and NoisET called the change significant, with noise models trained on biological replicates. For edgeR calls, the cutoffs were a false discovery rate-adjusted p below 0.01 and a log2 fold-change threshold of 1. As an exploratory analysis of dynamics, max-normalized trajectories of the 1000 most abundant clonotypes were examined by PCA with hierarchical clustering. Separately sequenced CD4+ and CD8+ repertoires were used to assign the CD4 or CD8 phenotype of responding clones. The raw public data were reprocessed by TCRdb itself: fastp quality trimming at Q25, MiXCR clonotype calling, in-frame beta chains only. Here each entry gathers all rows of one CDR3 protein and keeps the most common genes and DNA. These V and J calls derive from TCRdb rather than the authors' analysis. In this sample the table shows approximately 210,000 distinct CDR3 sequences, 18% of which occur a single time. Roughly 2.3% of the sample lies in the top ten.

From the cysteine up to the phenylalanine, the CDR3 has a length of 16 residues. The read is trimmed to its CDR3 DNA, 48 bases read in frame from base 1. Trimmed from V: 6 bases; trimmed from J: 3 bases; junction bases lacking a gene match: 12. In the case of this clonotype: What antigen it recognizes has not been identified. No base-level quality is on record; no much larger clone is a single base apart.

PBMCs were isolated by Ficoll-Paque density gradient centrifugation. This TCR was recovered from an adult woman who had mild COVID-19 (a few samples of this study predate the infection). The sample titles of this study are shuffled in the database, so cell type and time point are left out; the donor was told from shared clones. The sample consisted of PBMCs or a T cell subset sorted from them (not recorded which). The sequence is built from TRBV12-3 or TRBV12-4 and TRBJ2-7, with 9 junctional bases fitting TRBD1. The DNA sequence reads TGTGCCAGCAGCACCCGGGACAGGGTTTTCGGCTACGAGCAGTACTTC. Its protein product is CASSTRDRVFGYEQYF.